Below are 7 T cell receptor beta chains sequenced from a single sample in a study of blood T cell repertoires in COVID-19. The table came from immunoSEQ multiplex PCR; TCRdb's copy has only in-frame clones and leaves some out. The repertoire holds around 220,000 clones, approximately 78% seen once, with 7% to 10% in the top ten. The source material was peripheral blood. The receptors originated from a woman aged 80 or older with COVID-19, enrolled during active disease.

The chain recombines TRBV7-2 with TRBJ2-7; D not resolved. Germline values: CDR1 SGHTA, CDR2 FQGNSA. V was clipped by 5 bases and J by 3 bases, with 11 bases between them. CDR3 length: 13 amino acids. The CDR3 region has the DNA TGTGCCAGCAGCCCCCCGCGGCTCTACGAGCAGTACTTC. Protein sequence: CASSPPRLYEQYF.

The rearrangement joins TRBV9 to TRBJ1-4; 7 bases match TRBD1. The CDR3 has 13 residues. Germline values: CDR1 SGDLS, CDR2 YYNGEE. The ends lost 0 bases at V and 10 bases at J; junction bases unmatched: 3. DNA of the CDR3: TGTGCCAGCAGCGTAGAGCAGGGGGGAAAACTGTTTTTT. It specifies CASSVEQGGKLFF.

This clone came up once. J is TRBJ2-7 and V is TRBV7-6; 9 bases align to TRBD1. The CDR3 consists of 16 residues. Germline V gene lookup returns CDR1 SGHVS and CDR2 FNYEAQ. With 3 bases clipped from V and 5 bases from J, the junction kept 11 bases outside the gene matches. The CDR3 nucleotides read TGTGCCAGCAGCTTGAAGGGGACAGGGTCATTTAACGAGCAGTACTTC. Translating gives CASSLKGTGSFNEQYF.

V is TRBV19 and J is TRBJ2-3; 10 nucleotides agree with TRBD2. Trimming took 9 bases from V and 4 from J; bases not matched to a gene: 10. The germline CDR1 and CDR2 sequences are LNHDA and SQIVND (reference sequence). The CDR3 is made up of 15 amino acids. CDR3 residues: CASRPSGSLADTQYF. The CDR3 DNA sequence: TGTGCCAGCAGACCTAGCGGGAGTCTAGCAGATACGCAGTATTTT.

The CDR3 DNA reads as TGTGCCAGCAGTTACGGCCAGAACAATGAAAAACTGTTTTTT. Protein: CASSYGQNNEKLFF. The chain recombines TRBV6-5 with TRBJ1-4; D unresolved. V lost 2 bases, J lost 5 bases, and 9 bases lay in between. Germline V gene lookup returns CDR1 MNHEY and CDR2 SVGAGI. This CDR3 is built from 14 residues.

CDR3 sequence (DNA): TGCGCCAGCAGCCGAAGCGGAGGCGCCACAGATACGCAGTATTTT. Amino acid sequence: CASSRSGGATDTQYF. The chain joins TRBV5-1 to TRBJ2-3; D perhaps matches TRBD2 (5 bases). This CDR3 region has 15 residues. V was trimmed by 4 bases and J by 2 bases, leaving 14 bases between them. CDR1 and CDR2 from the germline V gene are SGHRS and YFSETQ.

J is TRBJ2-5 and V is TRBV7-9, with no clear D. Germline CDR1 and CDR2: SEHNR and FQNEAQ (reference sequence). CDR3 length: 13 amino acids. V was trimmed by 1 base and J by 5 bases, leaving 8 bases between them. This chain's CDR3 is CASSLGSRETQYF. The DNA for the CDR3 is TGTGCCAGCAGCTTAGGGAGTAGGGAGACCCAGTACTTC.